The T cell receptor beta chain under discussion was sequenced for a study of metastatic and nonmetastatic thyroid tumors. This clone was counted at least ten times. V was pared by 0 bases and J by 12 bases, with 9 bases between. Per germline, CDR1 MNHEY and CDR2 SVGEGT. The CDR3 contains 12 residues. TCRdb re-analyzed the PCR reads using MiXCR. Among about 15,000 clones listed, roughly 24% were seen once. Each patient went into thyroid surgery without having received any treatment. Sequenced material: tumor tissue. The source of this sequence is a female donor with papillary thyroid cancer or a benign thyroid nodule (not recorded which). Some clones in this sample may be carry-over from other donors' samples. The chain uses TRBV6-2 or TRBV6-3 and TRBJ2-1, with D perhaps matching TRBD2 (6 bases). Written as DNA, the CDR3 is TGTGCCAGCAGTTACTCGCGGGAAGGGCAGTTCTTC. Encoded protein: CASSYSREGQFF.